This T cell receptor beta chain stems from a study of cytomegalovirus exposure and HLA in healthy donors listed by TCRdb under 2017. About the full investigation: An earlier analysis of several hundred of the donors reported under 300 Gb of sequence data and 100 million to 120 million unique TCR beta sequences obtained from approximately 180 million T cells. Genome-wide SNP genotypes for about 60% of the roughly 670 donors were used in a later genetic analysis, which treated that subset as a discovery cohort. The number of typed donors differed by locus: roughly 629-640 for A, B, C, DRB1 and DQB1; 522 for DQA1; approximately 610 for DPA1; and around 490 for DPB1. On average, around 240,000 unique TCR beta nucleotide sequences were sequenced per donor among some 430 genotyped donors of the cohort, with 15% to 20% of those sequences being non-productive. Every discovery cohort repertoire had been produced on one sequencing platform. The study profiled the T cell repertoires of more than 500 subjects by immunosequencing and related them to cytomegalovirus serostatus. In addition to the first cohort of 666 subjects, a separate validation cohort of 120 different subjects was used. The genetic ancestry cluster associated with self-reported Caucasian donors included 80% to 90% of the roughly 400 genotyped donors. Roughly 300 gigabases of sequencing data and 70 million to 100 million unique TCR sequences were included in an early release covering about 620 HLA-typed donors. To predict cytomegalovirus infection status, the study combined high-throughput TCR immunosequencing, statistical association of individual TCRs with disease status, and machine learning. Donor age, sex, ethnicity and CMV serostatus were compiled together with the repertoire data. A later analysis re-analyzed previously published TCR beta repertoires from 666 donors and added high-resolution HLA genotyping to study TCR occurrence patterns. Roughly 5 DR-DQ haplotypes were handled as single units for association and clustering because linkage in the cohort was strong. The study was designed to test whether signatures of past pathogen exposure could be identified by cataloging public T cell receptors. HLA typing included class I and class II loci at four-digit resolution. Rather than using new phenotypic data, the later analysis identified candidate immune exposures from TCR beta sequences and from how often those sequences occurred across donors. In an earlier analysis of 587 of the donors, high-throughput TCR beta sequencing was used to judge whether each TCR beta V gene segment behaved as functional or pseudogenic. Study-wide findings and limitations: A further reported finding was that TCR beta sequences accurately predicted the HLA-A and HLA-B alleles for most subjects in the first cohort. Roughly uniform sequencing depth across donors was assumed in presence/absence analyses, although this assumption may not hold. In a later analysis, the rate of TCR association differed among HLA loci, with DRB1 alleles having the most associated TCRs and HLA-C alleles having the fewest. Because the 87-base-pair reads could not distinguish some IMGT-functional V segments, including TRBV6-2 and TRBV6-3, those segments were excluded. A few of the identified cytomegalovirus-associated TCR beta chains were confirmed in vitro to be specific for cytomegalovirus antigens. In both the original and validation cohorts, the classifier was reported to diagnose cytomegalovirus status with high specificity and sensitivity. Only TCR beta chains were sequenced in this cohort, and the absence of alpha or paired-chain data limited detectable features. According to a later analysis, most CMV-associated TCR beta chains appeared to be HLA-restricted, and the HLA associations seemed to be driven largely by CMV exposure. Several of the top co-occurrence clusters appeared to be linked to parvovirus B19, influenza, CMV and Epstein-Barr virus, according to a later analysis. According to the authors, the approach could potentially be generalized to other disease states and immunological phenotypes. Because counts were too low, about 18 rarely observed V segments, including chromosome 9 orphons, were left out of the earlier analysis of 500 to 750 of the donors. A cluster of highly shared sequence variants was judged likely to represent a technical artifact of the sequencing pipeline. A total of 150 or so TCR beta chains were listed by the study as associated with cytomegalovirus. Broadly in line with IMGT annotations, most TCR beta V segments showed up in productive rearrangements about 87% or about 30% of the time in an earlier analysis of 450 to 600 of the donors. A later genetic analysis reported fewer N-insertions in productive TCRs among donors in an Asian-associated ancestry cluster than the approximately 700-donor mean. Because HLA typing was unavailable for some donors at each locus, only the typed subset was used in association tests. Most TCR sequences were seen in very few donors, while some public TCRs were found in many individuals. In a later genetic analysis, a missense DCLRE1C variant was associated with V-gene and J-gene trimming of TCR beta chains, and the association was replicated in an independent cohort. Correlated functional status among segregating V segments might reflect linkage disequilibrium, but an unknown experimental factor could not be ruled out. Compared with equally common non-associated chains, HLA-associated TCR beta chains in a later analysis were more clonally expanded and had lower generation probabilities. Specific HLA alleles were associated with 15,000 to 20,000 TCR beta sequences at a false discovery rate of 0.05 in a later analysis. CMV serostatus was the only immune exposure information available for the cohort. Assigning TCR associations to individual alleles was difficult when HLA alleles, especially DR and DQ, strongly co-occurred.

Library generation was performed with the immunoSEQ multiplex PCR assay. For the multiplex PCR, a mixture combining 60 forward primers for TCR Vbeta segments and 13 reverse primers for TCR Jbeta segments was used. A multiplex PCR assay on genomic DNA amplified the CDR3 region of rearranged TCR beta genes. The amplified TCR beta libraries were sequenced on the Illumina HiSeq System as 87-base-pair reads. Per the source publication's procedure: A later analysis tallied around 87 million unique TCR beta chains across the approximately 670 repertoires, and approximately 12 million of those chains were shared by two or more donors. To remove PCR and sequencing errors, raw reads were error-corrected and collapsed into unique sequences using a nearest-neighbor algorithm that merged closely related sequences. Alignment of CDR3 sequences to IMGT reference sequences was used to assign V, D and J gene segments. For a sequence to be retained, at least a six-nucleotide match to both a V gene segment and a J gene segment was required. A rearrangement was called productive if the CDR3 had no stop codons and remained in frame with V and J, and every other rearrangement was called non-productive. Following IMGT convention, CDR3 was defined as the stretch from the second conserved V-encoded cysteine to the conserved J-encoded phenylalanine. The earlier analysis of about 560 of the donors excluded any sequence lacking an unambiguous match to a single V gene segment. An earlier analysis of 587 of the donors called V segments functional above 56.7% productive rearrangements and segregating when the between-donor standard deviation exceeded 5%. To diagnose cytomegalovirus status from the catalog of TCR beta chain sequences, a statistical classification framework was built. In a later analysis, V and J genes were assigned by comparing TCR nucleotide sequences against IMGT/GENE-DB human TR gene sequences. Using the TCRdist pipeline, a later analysis assigned CDR3 sequences along with most-parsimonious VDJ recombination scenarios. In a later analysis, each TCR beta chain was defined by its CDR3 amino acid sequence together with its V-gene family, and reads without a unique V-gene family were excluded. A later analysis removed 450 to 600 highly shared, low-generation-probability nucleotide sequences to deal with suspected cross-contamination and a sequencing artifact. For each public chain, a later analysis derived a clonal expansion index from normalized ranks of inferred template counts within each repertoire. A later analysis computed generation probabilities with a VDJ recombination model fitted to out-of-frame rearrangements, and checked the results against IGoR. In a later analysis, TCR-TCR, TCR-HLA and TCR-CMV co-occurrence was scored with hypergeometric tests, and a repertoire-size bias correction was applied to TCR pairs. To estimate false discovery rates, a later analysis permuted the HLA or CMV assignments 20 times. In a later analysis, co-occurring TCRs were grouped using DBSCAN, with TCRdist sequence similarity added in when clustering inside HLA-allele-positive subsets. Co-occurrence clustering excluded repertoires with fewer than 30,000 or more than 120,000 public chains, plus five with anomalous nucleotide sharing. Here the immuneACCESS table is served through TCRdb, limited to in-frame sequences with V and J called. Missing clones are a known gap in these copies; in checked studies unresolved V genes cover under half, and the rest lacks a known reason. The V and J calls and clone size are taken from that table; D and trimming were inferred from the DNA. The sample table lists about 35,000 clones, 80% of them with a count of one. Roughly 5.6% of the sample goes to the ten largest clones.

The cohort was made up of 500 to 800 healthy bone marrow donors. At the time of sampling, every cohort member was nominally healthy, though immune exposures that went unrecorded were likely present. The donor tested CMV seronegative and was one of the 352 seronegative cohort members. A peripheral blood sample was provided by each donor, and peripheral blood mononuclear cells were used for TCR beta sequencing. The Qiagen DNeasy Blood Extraction Kit was used to extract genomic DNA from the blood cell samples. For this clone: The antigen this receptor binds is unknown. No much larger clone is present one base from it, and per-base qualities are unavailable.

CDR1 LGHNT and CDR2 FRNRAP are derived from the germline V gene. The CDR3 measures 13 amino acids from cysteine to phenylalanine. The DNA shown is the 39-base CDR3, in frame from base 1. V sheds 2 bases and J sheds 3 bases, leaving 7 bases between their ends. The receptor's source is a male donor in good health and CMV-seronegative. Source material: PBMCs. The chain is assembled from TRBV12-5 and TRBJ1-2; perhaps TRBD1 is the D gene, with 6 bases matching. For the CDR3, the sequence is CASGLHRDYGYTF. The nucleotide sequence is TGTGCTAGTGGTTTGCACAGGGACTATGGCTACACCTTC.